One T cell receptor (beta chain) is described in this entry. The sample carries other DNA sequences with the same CDR3. This record belongs to a study of CD8+ T cells in alopecia areata. The V and J ends lost 0 bases and 0 bases respectively, with 11 bases between them. The CDR3 runs 16 residues. The V gene's germline CDR1 is SGDLS and CDR2 YYNGEE. Treatment here: oral pan-JAK inhibitor, 5-10 mg twice daily. CD4+ and CD8+ T cells were sorted from PBMCs stained for CD3, CD4 and CD8. The authors extracted RNA and reverse transcribed it into cDNA as the sequencing template. The method was immunoSEQ multiplex PCR; TCRdb's version includes in-frame clones alone and lacks a portion of them. The table lists fewer than 150,000 clones, roughly four fifths of them singletons.

This sequence originates from a human donor with alopecia areata. The J gene is TRBJ2-3, the V gene TRBV9; D is unclear. The sequencing here drew on CD8+ T cells sorted from blood, taken at week 4, from a patient treated with tofacitinib. The CDR3 sequence is CASSVGAGPSTDTQYF. The DNA for the CDR3 is TGTGCCAGCAGCGTAGGGGCAGGACCTAGCACAGATACGCAGTATTTT.